This T cell receptor beta chain derives from a study of CD8+CD57+ T cells in acquired aplastic anemia. The germline V and J ends were trimmed by 0 bases and 0 bases, with 19 bases remaining between them. The CDR3 is 20 amino acids. In germline, CDR1 is KGHDR, CDR2 SFDVKD. Researchers used genomic DNA as the template to profile TCR beta VDJ and CDR3. A single record per CDR3 protein comes from TCRdb applying MiXCR to the reads. Of around 170,000 distinct CDR3 sequences in the sample, roughly 63% were seen once. This clonotype was picked up one time. V and J are TRBV24-1 and TRBJ2-2; either TRBD1 or TRBD2 may supply D (5 bases each). The source material was sorted CD4+, CD8+, or CD8+CD57+ T cells (not recorded which) from PBMCs. This receptor was taken from a human donor in good health. CDR3 bases: TGTGCCACCAGTGATTTGGGAGTGCCAGGGACCGGAGCGAACACCGGGGAGCTGTTTTTT. Encoded protein: CATSDLGVPGTGANTGELFF.